This T cell receptor (beta chain) is drawn from a study of T-cell memory formation after mild COVID-19. Study overall: Clusters were largely donor specific.

This CDR3 spans 14 amino acids. From germline, CDR1 is SQVTM and CDR2 ANQGSEA. Trimming took off 5 bases at V and 0 bases at J, with 10 bases between the two ends. UMIs and sample barcodes were carried by the TCR alpha and TCR beta cDNA libraries that 5'RACE produced using constant-segment primers. TCRdb recomputed calls from the 5' RACE reads with MiXCR, one row per CDR3 protein. This table holds under 250,000 distinct CDR3 sequences, approximately 15% found once. This clonotype turned up a few times. The antigen is not known. Points from the study as a whole: A second wave expanding day 15 to 37 was CD4+-biased; contracting clones were balanced.

This TCR was recovered from an adult woman who had mild COVID-19 (a few samples of this study predate the infection). Cell type and time point are not known. The sequencing input was PBMCs or a T cell subset sorted from them (not recorded which). The chain combines TRBV29-1 with TRBJ2-2; no definite D call. The CDR3 DNA reads as TGCAGCGTTTCCGCGGTAGCGAACACCGGGGAGCTGTTTTTT. Translated, it gives CSVSAVANTGELFF.